This T cell receptor (beta chain) derives from a study of blood T cell repertoires in COVID-19. Study-wide background: PBMCs, B-cell-depleted T cells, or T cells were the source of the cDNA or gDNA that made up the material.

Measured with immunoSEQ multiplex PCR; TCRdb has only the in-frame clones, and not every one. The sample consists of 100,000 or so clones, about 90% of them appearing once. Material for sequencing was peripheral blood. The TCR was taken from a woman in her twenties or thirties with acute or convalescent COVID-19.

The CDR3 nucleotides are TGTGCCAGCACCGGGGGGGGGCCTCAGCCCCAGCATTTT. It is translated as CASTGGGPQPQHF. The chain joins TRBV2 to TRBJ1-5, with D possibly matching TRBD1 (6 bases). CDR1 and CDR2 from the germline V gene are SNHLY and FYNNEI. The V end lost 7 bases, the J end lost 6 bases, and 13 bases lay between the germline ends. The CDR3 is 13 amino acids.